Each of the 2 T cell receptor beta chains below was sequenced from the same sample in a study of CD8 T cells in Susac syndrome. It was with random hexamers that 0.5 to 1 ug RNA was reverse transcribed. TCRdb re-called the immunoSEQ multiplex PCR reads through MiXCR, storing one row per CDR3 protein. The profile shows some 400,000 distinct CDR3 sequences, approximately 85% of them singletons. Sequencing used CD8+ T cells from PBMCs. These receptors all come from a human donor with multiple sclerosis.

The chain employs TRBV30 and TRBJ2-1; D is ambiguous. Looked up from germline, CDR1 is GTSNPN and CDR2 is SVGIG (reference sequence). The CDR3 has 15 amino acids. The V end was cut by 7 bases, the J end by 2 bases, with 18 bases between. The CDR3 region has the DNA TGTGCCTCAAGTCGTAACGAAAACACCTACAATGAGCAGTTCTTC. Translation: CASSRNENTYNEQFF.

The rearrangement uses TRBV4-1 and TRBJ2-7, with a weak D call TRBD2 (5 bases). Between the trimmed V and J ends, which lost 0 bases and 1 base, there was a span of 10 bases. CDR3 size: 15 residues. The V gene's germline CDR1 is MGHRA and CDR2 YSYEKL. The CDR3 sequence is CASSQDLEGSYEQYF. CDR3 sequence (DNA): TGCGCCAGCAGCCAAGATCTCGAGGGATCCTACGAGCAGTACTTC.